This record concerns one T cell receptor beta chain sequence. This receptor's antigen is unknown. Nothing much larger sits one base from this clone, and base qualities are not available. This entry belongs to a study of CD8 T cells in ankylosing spondylitis (dated by TCRdb to about 2017). Turning to the overall study: The study set out to find disease-linked TCR variants by profiling T cell receptor beta repertoires in ankylosing spondylitis patients and healthy donors. The full study cohort was made up of 25 to 30 ankylosing spondylitis patients and 95 to 130 healthy donors. Peripheral blood was sampled, and synovial fluid was also collected from ankylosing spondylitis patients.

The listed sequencing device is Illumina HiSeq 2500. Quantitative 5'-RACE with molecular barcodes was used to prepare TCR beta libraries. Concerning the study's data processing: A new computational method, built on a probabilistic model of VDJ rearrangement, was used to identify disease-linked TCR variants. TCRdb applied fastp at Q25 and MiXCR to the public reads, then kept only in-frame beta chains. Identical CDR3 protein sequences are pooled into one entry, listed with their most common genes and DNA. The authors' filters were not applied to this entry. Here the sample has 130,000 or so distinct CDR3 sequences; 7% occur a single time. The ten top clones hold more than 10% of the sample. Overall study outcomes, separate from this receptor: Some of the motif variants had been reported before in the synovial fluid and blood of reactive arthritis patients, a finding that suggests common disease-initiation mechanisms. A CD8+ phenotype was shown by the disease-linked clones, which were found at relatively low frequencies in peripheral blood. Significant enrichment of the disease-linked clones was reported in matched synovial fluid samples from ankylosing spondylitis patients. A TCR beta motif made up of eight highly homologous amino acid variants appeared to be characteristic of blood from ankylosing spondylitis patients.

The V end loses 7 bases and the J end loses 5 bases, and a stretch of 14 bases separates them. The CDR3, cysteine through phenylalanine, is 13 amino acids long. Of the read, only the CDR3 DNA is kept; its 39 bases are in frame from base 1. This chain joins TRBV12-3 or TRBV12-4 to TRBJ1-1, with a weak D call of TRBD1 (5 bases match). Sequencing was carried out using blood, either unsorted or a sorted T cell fraction (not recorded which). The TCR originated in a male donor with ankylosing spondylitis or in good health (not recorded which). The CDR3 in this case is CASTPYWGTEAFF. The sequence in DNA is TGTGCCAGCACTCCTTATTGGGGGACTGAAGCTTTCTTT.